Presented here are 23 T cell receptor beta chains from one specimen sequenced in a study of blood T cells in healthy people across ages. Sample-barcoded 5' priming and a J-beta primer mix drove a second PCR of about 7 to 11 cycles. TCRdb reanalysed the 5' RACE reads using MiXCR and keeps one entry per CDR3 protein. The sample carries about 1.4 million distinct CDR3 sequences, approximately 59% recorded once. Material: blood. The receptor set was obtained from a man between 18 and 35 years old in good health.

The J gene is TRBJ2-1, the V gene TRBV27; 8 bases fit TRBD1. J was trimmed by 7 bases and V by 2 bases; bases with no gene match: 16. CDR1 is MNHEY and CDR2 is SMNVEV in the germline V gene (reference sequence). This CDR3 is 18 amino acids long. The CDR3 DNA reads TGTGCCAGCAGTTTAGGCCCCCAGGGGGCGTCAGGAAAGAATGAGCAGTTCTTC. This translates into CASSLGPQGASGKNEQFF.

This chain links TRBV7-2 with TRBJ2-7; TRBD1 might be the D (5 bases). Germline V gene data show CDR1 as SGHTA and CDR2 as FQGNSA. V lost 1 base and J 1 base, leaving 17 bases between the germline ends. This CDR3 contains 17 residues. CDR3: CASSLEGKGAPSYEQYF. CDR3 nucleotides: TGTGCCAGCAGCTTAGAGGGGAAAGGGGCTCCTTCCTACGAGCAGTACTTC. Supplemented by reference TRBV7-2 and TRBJ2-7, the full variable domain reads GAGVSQSPSNKVTEKGKDVELRCDPISGHTALYWYRQSLGQGLEFLIYFQGNSAPDKSGLPSDRFSAERTGGSVSTLTIQRTQQEDSAVYLCASSLEGKGAPSYEQYFGPGTRLTVT.

This clonotype has only a few counts. The CDR3 region is CASSFKGARGNYGYTF. Written as DNA, the CDR3 is TGTGCCAGCAGTTTTAAGGGGGCGCGGGGTAACTATGGCTACACCTTC. The gene calls are TRBV27 and TRBJ1-2; 7 bases are shared with TRBD1. CDR3 length: 16 residues. The V segment lost 3 bases and the J segment 1 base; nucleotides outside the gene matches: 8. Per the germline V gene, CDR1 is MNHEY and CDR2 is SMNVEV (reference sequence).

For this clonotype: One end of the junction is discordant with germline, which a read error may explain. The chain uses TRBV20-1 and TRBJ1-2; D is uncertain. Germline V gene data show CDR1 as DFQATT and CDR2 as SNEGSKA (reference sequence). The length of the CDR3 is 13 residues. DNA of the CDR3: TGCACTGCTCACGGACCCGAAAGCTATGGCTACACCTTC. It codes for CTAHGPESYGYTF.

The genes are TRBV10-3 and TRBJ1-1; D unresolved. V was shortened by 6 bases and J by 1 base, with 9 bases between the two germline ends. Germline-derived CDR1 and CDR2 are ENHRY and SYGVKD. The CDR3 runs to 13 residues. The CDR3 region is CAISPEGNTEAFF. Here the CDR3 DNA reads TGTGCCATCAGCCCGGAAGGGAACACTGAAGCTTTCTTT.

J is TRBJ1-2 and V is TRBV7-2; D gene uncertain. From germline, CDR1 is SGHTA and CDR2 FQGNSA. Trimming cost V 2 bases and J 0 bases, with 16 bases left between them. The CDR3 spans 17 residues. CDR3 bases: TGTGCCAGCAGCTTACAACCAATGGACTCCGCTAACTATGGCTACACCTTC. This sequence encodes CASSLQPMDSANYGYTF.

This chain joins TRBV6-1 and TRBJ2-3; D gene unclear. CDR3 length: 17 residues. The V gene lost 4 bases and the J gene lost 0 bases, with 17 bases spanning the gap. Per germline, CDR1 MNHNS and CDR2 SASEGT. The CDR3, as DNA: TGTGCCAGCAGTGTTTTTAATTTGGGTCCTAGCACAGATACGCAGTATTTT. Protein sequence: CASSVFNLGPSTDTQYF.

This clonotype appeared a few times. This chain links TRBV15 with TRBJ2-1; D might be TRBD1 or TRBD2, each matching 5 bases. CDR1 is LNHNV, CDR2 YYDKDF, per germline (reference sequence). The CDR3 is 13 amino acids. V dropped 3 bases and J dropped 8 bases, with 11 bases sitting between them. The DNA for the CDR3 is TGTGCCACCAGCAGCGGTGGGACCTATGAGCAGTTCTTC. Translation: CATSSGGTYEQFF.

This clonotype has only a few counts. This chain uses TRBV27 with TRBJ2-3; no reliable D call. This CDR3 spans 12 amino acids. Germline V CDR1 and CDR2: MNHEY, SMNVEV (reference sequence). V lost 8 bases, J lost 6 bases, and 12 bases lay in between. The CDR3 DNA follows: TGTGCCAGCGGAGTGGGCGTCGATACGCAGTATTTT. Its translation: CASGVGVDTQYF.

In regard to this clonotype: The junction does not match germline at one end; this may be a read error. The chain has TRBV12-3 or TRBV12-4 and TRBJ2-7; D ambiguous. This CDR3 region has 14 residues. CDR3 loop: CASTEKWGSYEQYF. CDR3 in DNA: TGTGCCAGCACCGAGAAATGGGGTTCCTACGAGCAGTACTTT.

The chain joins TRBV27 to TRBJ2-7; weak D call: TRBD1 (6 bases). Germline V lookup: CDR1 MNHEY, CDR2 SMNVEV (reference sequence). V was trimmed by 3 bases and J by 0 bases, leaving 12 bases between them. CDR3 length equals 15 residues. Here the CDR3 DNA reads TGTGCCAGCAGTTTGACCCTGGACAGCTCCTACGAGCAGTACTTC. It is translated as CASSLTLDSSYEQYF.

CDR3 DNA: TGCAGTGCTCCGACTAGCGGGGGAAGTGCAGATACGCAGTATTTT. It is translated as CSAPTSGGSADTQYF. The chain recombines TRBV20-1 with TRBJ2-3, with 12 bases lining up with TRBD2. There are 15 residues in the CDR3. J was trimmed by 4 bases and V by 5 bases; bases with no gene match: 7. CDR1 and CDR2 (germline): DFQATT, SNEGSKA (reference sequence).

The chain couples TRBV20-1 to TRBJ2-3; 8 positions agree with TRBD2. The CDR3 has 16 residues. CDR1 and CDR2 from the germline V gene are DFQATT and SNEGSKA (reference sequence). J gave up 0 bases and V 3 bases, and 8 bases lay outside the gene matches. CDR3 protein: CSASFLTSDSTDTQYF. CDR3 coding DNA: TGCAGTGCTAGCTTCTTGACTAGCGATAGCACAGATACGCAGTATTTT.

This sequence joins TRBV10-3 and TRBJ2-3; 14 bases align to TRBD2. The V segment lost 8 bases and the J segment 0 bases; nucleotides outside the gene matches: 7. CDR1 ENHRY and CDR2 SYGVKD come from the germline V gene. The CDR3 spans 17 residues. The CDR3 sequence is CAIAGLAGESSTDTQYF. The CDR3 nucleotides read TGTGCCATCGCGGGACTAGCGGGGGAATCTAGCACAGATACGCAGTATTTT.

In this sample, this clonotype turned up once. The chain uses TRBV4-1 and TRBJ1-4; 9 bases line up with TRBD1. Germline V gene data show CDR1 as MGHRA and CDR2 as YSYEKL. V lost 1 base and J lost 5; bases outside the gene matches: 2. The CDR3 runs 15 residues. DNA of the CDR3: TGCGCCAGCAGCCAAGTGGGGACAGGGAATGAAAAACTGTTTTTT. Its translation is CASSQVGTGNEKLFF.

This clonotype was seen once. This chain's CDR3 is CASSRGQRFYEQYF. In DNA, the CDR3 is TGTGCCAGCAGTCGAGGACAGAGATTCTACGAGCAGTACTTC. The chain employs TRBV2 and TRBJ2-7; possible D gene TRBD1, 6 bases. With 5 bases removed from V and 3 bases from J, the gap between germline ends came to 14 bases. The V gene's germline CDR1 is SNHLY and CDR2 FYNNEI. CDR3 length: 14 residues.

The chain employs TRBV4-1 and TRBJ2-7, with D possibly being TRBD1 (6 bases). The J call may be incorrect, as the DNA end agrees better with TRBJ2-5. From germline, CDR1 is MGHRA and CDR2 YSYEKL. The CDR3 has 14 residues. CDR3 coding DNA: TGCGCCAGCAGCCAAGCACAGGGTGAGGTGACCCAGTACTTC. This codes for CASSQAQGEVTQYF.

The chain carries TRBV7-9 and TRBJ2-7, with 9 bases matching TRBD2. CDR3 length: 12 amino acids. The germline gives CDR1 SEHNR, CDR2 FQNEAQ (reference sequence). Trimming took 9 bases from V and 7 from J; bases not matched to a gene: 7. The CDR3 region is CASSGLAGEQYF. CDR3 coding DNA: TGTGCCAGTTCGGGACTAGCAGGGGAGCAGTACTTC. The full variable domain, completed using reference TRBV7-9 and TRBJ2-7, is DTGVSQNPRHKITKRGQNVTFRCDPISEHNRLYWYRQTLGQGPEFLTYFQNEAQLEKSRLLSDRFSAERPKGSFSTLEIQRTEQGDSAMYLCASSGLAGEQYFGPGTRLTVT.

V gene TRBV12-3 or TRBV12-4 combines with J gene TRBJ1-5; D is unresolved. This CDR3 contains 16 residues. The germline V and J ends were trimmed by 6 bases and 0 bases, with 15 bases remaining between them. The DNA for the CDR3 is TGTGCCAGCAGCCCCCGGCAAAGAAGTAGCAATCAGCCCCAGCATTTT. Encoded protein: CASSPRQRSSNQPQHF.

This chain connects TRBV12-5 to TRBJ2-6; D gene ambiguous. The CDR3 is 12 amino acids. The germline V gene encodes CDR1 LGHNT and CDR2 FRNRAP. The V end lost 9 bases, the J end lost 0 bases, and 3 bases lay between the germline ends. The CDR3 nucleotides are TGTGCTAGATTCTCTGGGGCCAACGTCCTGACTTTC. Residues: CARFSGANVLTF. The full variable domain, rest sourced from reference TRBV12-5 and TRBJ2-6, is DARVTQTPRHKVTEMGQEVTMRCQPILGHNTVFWYRQTMMQGLELLAYFRNRAPLDDSGMPKDRFSAEMPDATLATLKIQPSEPRDSAVYFCARFSGANVLTFGAGSRLTVL.

The rearrangement joins TRBV4-2 to TRBJ2-2, with TRBD1 matching over 8 bases. Germline trimming cut 3 bases from V and 3 bases from J; bases unmatched to any gene: 6. This CDR3 contains 16 residues. Germline loops: CDR1 LGHNA, CDR2 YNFKEQ. As DNA, the CDR3 is TGTGCCAGCAGCCACCGGACAGGGCCCTACACCGGGGAGCTGTTTTTT. It yields the protein CASSHRTGPYTGELFF.

The chain recombines TRBV7-6 with TRBJ2-4; 9 nucleotides align to TRBD1. CDR1 and CDR2 from the germline V gene are SGHVS and FNYEAQ. There are 16 residues in the CDR3. V lost 2 bases and J lost 13; bases outside the gene matches: 15. The CDR3 sequence: CASSLPTGGIHNEQYF. The CDR3 coding sequence is TGTGCCAGCAGCTTACCCACAGGGGGCATACACAATGAGCAGTACTTC.

The gene calls are TRBV9 and TRBJ1-1; TRBD1 agrees at 7 bases. CDR3 length equals 16 residues. With 0 bases clipped from V and 0 bases from J, the junction kept 5 bases outside the gene matches. CDR1 and CDR2 (germline): SGDLS, YYNGEE. As DNA, the CDR3 is TGTGCCAGCAGCGTAGGGGGAGGGGGCATGAACACTGAAGCTTTCTTT. It translates to CASSVGGGGMNTEAFF.